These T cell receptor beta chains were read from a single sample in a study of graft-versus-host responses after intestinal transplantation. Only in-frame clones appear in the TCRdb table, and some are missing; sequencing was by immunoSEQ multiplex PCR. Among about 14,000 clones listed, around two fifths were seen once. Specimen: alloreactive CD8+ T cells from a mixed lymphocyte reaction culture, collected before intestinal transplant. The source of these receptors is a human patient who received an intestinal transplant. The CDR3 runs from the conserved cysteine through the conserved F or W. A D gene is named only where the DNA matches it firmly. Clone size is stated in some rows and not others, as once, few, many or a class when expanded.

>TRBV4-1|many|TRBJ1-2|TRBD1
CASSLDRQGANYGYTF
TGCGCCAGCAGCCTCGATCGACAGGGGGCTAACTATGGCTACACCTTC
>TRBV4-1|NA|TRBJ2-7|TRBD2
CASSHLTGTSGVEQYF
TGCGCCAGCAGCCATTTAACCGGGACTAGCGGGGTAGAGCAGTACTTC
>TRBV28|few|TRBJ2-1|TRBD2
CASTSDSGAYNEQFF
TGTGCCAGCACCTCGGATAGCGGGGCATACAATGAGCAGTTCTTC
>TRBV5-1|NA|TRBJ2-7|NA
CASSPDMGYEQYF
TGCGCCAGCAGCCCGGACATGGGGTACGAGCAGTACTTC
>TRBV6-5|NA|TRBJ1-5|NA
CASRGGGNQPQHF
TGTGCCAGCCGGGGAGGGGGCAATCAGCCCCAGCATTTT
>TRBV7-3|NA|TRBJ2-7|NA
CASSLDSSYEQYF
TGTGCCAGCAGCCTTGACTCCTCCTACGAGCAGTACTTC
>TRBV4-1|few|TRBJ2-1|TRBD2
CASSQDPLAGEQFF
TGCGCCAGCAGCCAAGATCCCCTAGCGGGTGAGCAGTTCTTC
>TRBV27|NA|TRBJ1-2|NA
CASSLEGDGLTGGYTF
TGTGCCAGCAGTTTAGAGGGGGACGGATTGACTGGTGGCTACACCTTC
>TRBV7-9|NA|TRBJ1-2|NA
CASSSSEKTGNYGYTF
TGTGCCAGCAGCTCGAGCGAAAAGACAGGAAACTATGGCTACACCTTC
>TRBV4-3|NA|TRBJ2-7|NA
CASSQGFGYEQYF
TGCGCCAGCAGCCAAGGTTTCGGCTACGAGCAGTACTTC